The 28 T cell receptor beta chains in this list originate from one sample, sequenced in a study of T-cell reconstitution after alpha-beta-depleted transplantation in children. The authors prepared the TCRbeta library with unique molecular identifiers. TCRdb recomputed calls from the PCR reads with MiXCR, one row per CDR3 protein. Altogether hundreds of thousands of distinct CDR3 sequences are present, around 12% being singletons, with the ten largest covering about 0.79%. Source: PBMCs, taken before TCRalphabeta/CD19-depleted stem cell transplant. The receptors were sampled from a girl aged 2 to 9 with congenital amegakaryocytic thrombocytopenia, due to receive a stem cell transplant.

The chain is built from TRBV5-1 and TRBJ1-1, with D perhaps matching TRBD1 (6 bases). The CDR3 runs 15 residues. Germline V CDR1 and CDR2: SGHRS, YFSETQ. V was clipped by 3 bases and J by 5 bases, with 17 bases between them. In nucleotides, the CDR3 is TGCGCCAGCAGCTACAGGGAGGTGGGGAAGACTGAAGCTTTCTTT. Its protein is CASSYREVGKTEAFF. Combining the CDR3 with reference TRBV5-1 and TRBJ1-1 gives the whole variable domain KAGVTQTPRYLIKTRGQQVTLSCSPISGHRSVSWYQQTPGQGLQFLFEYFSETQRNKGNFPGRFSGRQFSNSRSEMNVSTLELGDSALYLCASSYREVGKTEAFFGQGTRLTVV.

CDR3 nucleotide sequence: TGTGCCAGCAGTTCGCCCTCTGGCAATGAGCAGTTCTTC. Its protein product is CASSSPSGNEQFF. This chain uses TRBV12-3 or TRBV12-4 with TRBJ2-1; D remains unclear. The CDR3 length is 13 residues. With 4 bases removed from V and 6 bases from J, the gap between germline ends came to 10 bases.

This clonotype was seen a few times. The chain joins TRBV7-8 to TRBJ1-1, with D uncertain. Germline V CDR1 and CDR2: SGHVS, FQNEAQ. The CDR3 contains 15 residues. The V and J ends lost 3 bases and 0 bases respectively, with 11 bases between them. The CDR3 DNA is TGTGCCAGCAGCTTTTCAAGCAGATTGAACACTGAAGCTTTCTTT. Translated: CASSFSSRLNTEAFF.

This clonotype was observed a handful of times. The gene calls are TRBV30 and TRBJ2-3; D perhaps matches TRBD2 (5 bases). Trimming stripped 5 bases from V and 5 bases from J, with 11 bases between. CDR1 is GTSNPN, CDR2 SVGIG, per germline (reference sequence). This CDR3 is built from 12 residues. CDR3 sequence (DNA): TGTGCCTGGGGTCCCCGGGGAGATACGCAGTATTTT. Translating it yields CAWGPRGDTQYF. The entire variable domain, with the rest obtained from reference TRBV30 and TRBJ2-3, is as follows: SQTIHQWPATLVQPVGSPLSLECTVEGTSNPNLYWYRQAAGRGLQLLFYSVGIGQISSEVPQNLSASRPQDRQFILSSKKLLLSDSGFYLCAWGPRGDTQYFGPGTRLTVL.

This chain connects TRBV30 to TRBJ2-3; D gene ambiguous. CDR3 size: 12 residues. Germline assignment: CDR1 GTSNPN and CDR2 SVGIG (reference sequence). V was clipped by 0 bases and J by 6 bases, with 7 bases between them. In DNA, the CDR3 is TGTGCCTGGAGTGTGATAGGGGATACGCAGTATTTT. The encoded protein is CAWSVIGDTQYF.

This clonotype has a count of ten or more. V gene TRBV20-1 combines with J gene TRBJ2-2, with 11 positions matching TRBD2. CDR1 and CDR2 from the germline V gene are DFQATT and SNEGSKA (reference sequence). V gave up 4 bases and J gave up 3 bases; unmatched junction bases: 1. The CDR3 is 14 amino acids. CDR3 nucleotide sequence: TGCAGTGCTACACTAGCGGGAGACACCGGGGAGCTGTTTTTT. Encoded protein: CSATLAGDTGELFF.

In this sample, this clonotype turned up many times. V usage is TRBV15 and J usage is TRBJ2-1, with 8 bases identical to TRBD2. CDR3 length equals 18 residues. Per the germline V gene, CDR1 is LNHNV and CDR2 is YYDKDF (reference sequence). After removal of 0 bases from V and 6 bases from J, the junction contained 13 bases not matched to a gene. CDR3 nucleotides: TGTGCCACCAGCAGAGATCTGCCTAAGCGGGAGAGGACCAATGAGCAGTTCTTC. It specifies CATSRDLPKRERTNEQFF.

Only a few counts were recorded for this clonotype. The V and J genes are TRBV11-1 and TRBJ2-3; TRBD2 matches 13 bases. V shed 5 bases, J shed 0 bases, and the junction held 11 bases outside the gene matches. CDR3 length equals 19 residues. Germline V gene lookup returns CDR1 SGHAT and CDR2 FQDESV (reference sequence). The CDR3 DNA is TGTGCCAGCAGCACGGGACTAGCGGGATCCCGAGGAAGCACAGATACGCAGTATTTT. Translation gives CASSTGLAGSRGSTDTQYF. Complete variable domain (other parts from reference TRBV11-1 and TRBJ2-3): EAEVAQSPRYKITEKSQAVAFWCDPISGHATLYWYRQILGQGPELLVQFQDESVVDDSQLPKDRFSAERLKGVDSTLKIQPAELGDSAMYLCASSTGLAGSRGSTDTQYFGPGTRLTVL.

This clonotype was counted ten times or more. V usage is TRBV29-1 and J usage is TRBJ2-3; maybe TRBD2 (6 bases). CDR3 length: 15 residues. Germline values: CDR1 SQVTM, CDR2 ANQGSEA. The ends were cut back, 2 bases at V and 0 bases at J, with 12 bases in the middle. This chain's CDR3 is CSVEPPGLSTDTQYF. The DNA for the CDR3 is TGCAGCGTTGAACCCCCGGGACTGAGCACAGATACGCAGTATTTT.

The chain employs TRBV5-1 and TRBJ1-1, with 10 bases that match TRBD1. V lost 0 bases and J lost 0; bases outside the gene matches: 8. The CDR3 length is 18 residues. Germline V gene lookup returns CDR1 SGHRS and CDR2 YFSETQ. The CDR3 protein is CASSLAGTGVLMNTEAFF. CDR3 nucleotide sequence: TGCGCCAGCAGCTTGGCCGGGACAGGGGTTCTCATGAACACTGAAGCTTTCTTT.

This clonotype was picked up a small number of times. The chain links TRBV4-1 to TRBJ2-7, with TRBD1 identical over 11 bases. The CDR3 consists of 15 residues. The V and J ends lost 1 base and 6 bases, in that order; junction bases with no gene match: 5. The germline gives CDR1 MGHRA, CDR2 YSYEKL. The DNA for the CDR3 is TGCGCCAGCAGCCAAGTGGGACAGGGGGACGGCGAGCAGTACTTC. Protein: CASSQVGQGDGEQYF.

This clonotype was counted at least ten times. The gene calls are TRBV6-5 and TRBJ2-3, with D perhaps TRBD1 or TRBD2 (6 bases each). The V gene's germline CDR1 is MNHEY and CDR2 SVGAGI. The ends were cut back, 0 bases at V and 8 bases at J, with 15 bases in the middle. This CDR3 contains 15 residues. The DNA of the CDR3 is TGTGCCAGCAGTTACTCCTACGGGGGCGCGGGTACGCAGTATTTT. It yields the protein CASSYSYGGAGTQYF.

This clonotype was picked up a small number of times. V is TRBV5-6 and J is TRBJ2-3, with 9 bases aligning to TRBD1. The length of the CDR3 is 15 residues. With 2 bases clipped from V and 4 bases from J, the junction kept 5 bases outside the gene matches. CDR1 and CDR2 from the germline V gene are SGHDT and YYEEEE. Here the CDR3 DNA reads TGTGCCAGCAGCTTATGGACAGGGGCCGCAGATACGCAGTATTTT. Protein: CASSLWTGAADTQYF.

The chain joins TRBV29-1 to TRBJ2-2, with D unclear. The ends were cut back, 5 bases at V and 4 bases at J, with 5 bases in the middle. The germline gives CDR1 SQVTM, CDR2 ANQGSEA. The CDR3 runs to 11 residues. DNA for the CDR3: TGCAGCGTTTGGGGCACCGGGGAGCTGTTTTTT. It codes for CSVWGTGELFF.

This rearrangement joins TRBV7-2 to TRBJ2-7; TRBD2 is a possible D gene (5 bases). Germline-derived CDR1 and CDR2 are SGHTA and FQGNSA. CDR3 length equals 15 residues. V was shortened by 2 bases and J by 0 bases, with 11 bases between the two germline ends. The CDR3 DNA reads TGTGCCAGCAGCTTATCTTGGCGGGCCTCCTACGAGCAGTACTTC. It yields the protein CASSLSWRASYEQYF.

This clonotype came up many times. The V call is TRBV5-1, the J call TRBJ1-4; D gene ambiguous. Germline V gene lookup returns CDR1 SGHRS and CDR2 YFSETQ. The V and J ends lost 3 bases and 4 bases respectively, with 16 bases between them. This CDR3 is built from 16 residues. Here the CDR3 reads CASSSAEAHLNEKLFF. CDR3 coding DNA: TGCGCCAGCAGCTCCGCAGAGGCCCACCTTAATGAAAAACTGTTTTTT.

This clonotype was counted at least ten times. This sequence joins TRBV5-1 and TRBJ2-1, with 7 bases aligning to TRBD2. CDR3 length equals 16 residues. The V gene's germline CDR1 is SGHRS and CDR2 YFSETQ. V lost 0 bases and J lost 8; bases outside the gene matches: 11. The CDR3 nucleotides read TGCGCCAGCAGCTTGGTCCCTAGCGGCCCCACTCATGAGCAGTTCTTC. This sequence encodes CASSLVPSGPTHEQFF.

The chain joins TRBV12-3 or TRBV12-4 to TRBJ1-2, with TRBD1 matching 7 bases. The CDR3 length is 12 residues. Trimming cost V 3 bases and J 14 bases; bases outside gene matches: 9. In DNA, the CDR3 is TGTGCCAGCAGTTTGGTCGGCAGGGGGGAAACCTTC. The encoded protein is CASSLVGRGETF.

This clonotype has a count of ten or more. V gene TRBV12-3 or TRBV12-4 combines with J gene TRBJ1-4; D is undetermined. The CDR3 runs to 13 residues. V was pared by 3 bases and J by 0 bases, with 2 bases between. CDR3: CASSFSTNEKLFF. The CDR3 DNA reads TGTGCCAGCAGTTTCTCAACTAATGAAAAACTGTTTTTT.

CDR3 amino acids: CASGFRTSGRGDTQYF. CDR3 nucleotides: TGTGCTAGTGGTTTTCGGACTAGCGGGAGAGGAGATACGCAGTATTTT. The chain uses TRBV12-5 and TRBJ2-3; TRBD2 matches 13 bases. The CDR3 consists of 16 residues. The ends lost 3 bases at V and 5 bases at J; junction bases unmatched: 5. Germline CDR1 and CDR2: LGHNT and FRNRAP.

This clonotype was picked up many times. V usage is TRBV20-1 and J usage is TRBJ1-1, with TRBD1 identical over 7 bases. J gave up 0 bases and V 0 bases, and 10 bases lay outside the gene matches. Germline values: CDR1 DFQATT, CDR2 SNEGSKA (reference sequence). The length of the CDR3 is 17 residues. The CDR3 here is CSARDLNRGNMNTEAFF. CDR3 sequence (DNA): TGCAGTGCTAGAGATTTGAACAGGGGTAACATGAACACTGAAGCTTTCTTT.

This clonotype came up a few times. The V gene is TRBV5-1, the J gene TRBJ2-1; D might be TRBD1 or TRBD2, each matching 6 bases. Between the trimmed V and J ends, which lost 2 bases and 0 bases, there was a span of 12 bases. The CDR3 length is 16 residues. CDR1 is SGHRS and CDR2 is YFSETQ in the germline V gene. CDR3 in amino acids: CASSFGGRPSYNEQFF. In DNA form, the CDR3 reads TGCGCCAGCAGCTTCGGGGGCCGACCCTCCTACAATGAGCAGTTCTTC.

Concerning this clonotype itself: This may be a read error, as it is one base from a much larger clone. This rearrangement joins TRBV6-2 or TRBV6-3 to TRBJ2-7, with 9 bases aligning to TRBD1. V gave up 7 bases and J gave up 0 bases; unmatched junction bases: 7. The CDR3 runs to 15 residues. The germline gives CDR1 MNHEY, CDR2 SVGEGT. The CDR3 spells CASTQLTGGSYEQYF. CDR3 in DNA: TGTGCCAGCACCCAACTGACAGGGGGCTCCTACGAGCAGTACTTC.

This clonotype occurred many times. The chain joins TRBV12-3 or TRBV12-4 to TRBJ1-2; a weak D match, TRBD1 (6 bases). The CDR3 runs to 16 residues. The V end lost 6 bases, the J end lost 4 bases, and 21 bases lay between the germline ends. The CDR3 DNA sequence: TGTGCCAGCAGCCCGACAGCCTACAGGGATAGCTATGGCTACACCTTC. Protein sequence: CASSPTAYRDSYGYTF.

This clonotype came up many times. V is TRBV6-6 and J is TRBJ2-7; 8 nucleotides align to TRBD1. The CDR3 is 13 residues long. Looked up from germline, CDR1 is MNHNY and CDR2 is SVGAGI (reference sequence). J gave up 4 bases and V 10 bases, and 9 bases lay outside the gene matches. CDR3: CAIRQGSTYEQYF. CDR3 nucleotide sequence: TGTGCCATCAGACAGGGGAGTACTTACGAGCAGTACTTC.

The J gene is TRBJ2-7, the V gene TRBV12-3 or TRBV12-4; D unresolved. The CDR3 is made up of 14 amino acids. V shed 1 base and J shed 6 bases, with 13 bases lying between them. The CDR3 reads CASSLEVVSGEQYF. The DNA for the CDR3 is TGTGCCAGCAGTTTAGAGGTTGTTTCGGGCGAGCAGTACTTC.

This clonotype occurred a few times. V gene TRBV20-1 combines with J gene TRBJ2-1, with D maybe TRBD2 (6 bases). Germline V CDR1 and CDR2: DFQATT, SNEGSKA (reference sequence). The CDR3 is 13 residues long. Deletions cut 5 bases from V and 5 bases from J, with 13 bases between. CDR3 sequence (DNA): TGCAGTGCTCCACGGGAGTTCAACAATGAGCAGTTCTTC. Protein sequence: CSAPREFNNEQFF.

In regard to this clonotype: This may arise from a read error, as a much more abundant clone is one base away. The DNA of the CDR3 is TGTGCCAGCAGCCTAGGACTTAAATTAGAGACCCAGTACTTC. Protein: CASSLGLKLETQYF. V gene TRBV3-1 combines with J gene TRBJ2-5; tentative D call: TRBD2 (5 bases). This CDR3 has 14 residues. The germline V gene encodes CDR1 LGHDT and CDR2 YNNKEL (reference sequence). Trimming removed 4 bases at V and 4 bases at J, with 13 bases between.